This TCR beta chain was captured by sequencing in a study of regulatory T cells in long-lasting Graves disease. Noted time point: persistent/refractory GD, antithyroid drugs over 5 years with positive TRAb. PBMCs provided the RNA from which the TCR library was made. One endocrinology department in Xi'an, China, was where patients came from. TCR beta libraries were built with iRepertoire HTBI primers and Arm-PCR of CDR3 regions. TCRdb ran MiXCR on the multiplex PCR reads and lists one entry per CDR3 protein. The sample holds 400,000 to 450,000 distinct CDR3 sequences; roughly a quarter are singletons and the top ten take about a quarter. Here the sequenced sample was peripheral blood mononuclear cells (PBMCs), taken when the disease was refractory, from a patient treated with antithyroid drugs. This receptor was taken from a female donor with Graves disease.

The CDR3, as DNA: TGCAGTGCTAGGGACGGGGGCTCCTACAATGAGCAGTTCTTC. It encodes CSARDGGSYNEQFF. The rearrangement uses TRBV20-1 and TRBJ2-1, with a possible D match to TRBD2 (6 bases). The CDR3 consists of 14 residues. Germline loops: CDR1 DFQATT, CDR2 SNEGSKA (reference sequence). Deletions cut 3 bases from V and 0 bases from J, with 9 bases between.